This T cell receptor (beta chain) appears in the sequencing data of a study of blood T cell repertoires in COVID-19. About the study: The United States, Italy and Spain were the sources of the acute and convalescent COVID-19 samples. The analysed material was cDNA or gDNA that came from T cells, B-cell-depleted T cells, or PBMCs.

In the original workflow: Reference gene primer amplification gave estimated nucleated cell counts. Profiled with immunoSEQ multiplex PCR; TCRdb holds only in-frame clones, not every one. V, J and clone size reflect that table, while D and trimming were determined from the DNA. The table shows 200,000 to 300,000 clones, with approximately 86% occurring only once. CDR3 length equals 15 residues. V gave up 6 bases and J gave up 0 bases, with 11 bases separating them. Germline assignment: CDR1 SGHTA and CDR2 FQGNSA. The source material was peripheral blood. This sequence joins TRBV7-2 and TRBJ1-4; the D gene is possibly TRBD1 (6 bases). The TCR sequence derives from a young man with active or convalescent COVID-19. In DNA form, the CDR3 reads TGTGCCAGCAGACCGGGACAAGCAACTAATGAAAAACTGTTTTTT. Protein sequence: CASRPGQATNEKLFF.